This record covers a single T cell receptor (beta chain). The target antigen is unknown. Germline V lookup: CDR1 LNHDA, CDR2 SQIVND (reference sequence). J was trimmed by 10 bases and V by 8 bases; bases with no gene match: 9. The CDR3 runs 13 residues. The use of a sample-barcoded 5' primer and a J-beta primer mix characterized a second PCR of roughly 7 to 11 cycles. A tag from a template-switch adaptor with 12 random nucleotides marked each cDNA molecule. TCRdb analysed the 5' RACE reads with MiXCR anew, one entry per CDR3 protein. The data contain around 1.5 million distinct CDR3 sequences, roughly 32% of them seen just once; the ten biggest clones take up around 10%. This entry comes from a study of blood T cells in healthy people across ages. Overall study results and limits: What prevented conclusive comparison of naive and antigen-experienced cells was that PBMCs were unsorted. TCR beta diversity per million T cells fell roughly linearly with age.

No fewer than 6 micrograms of total RNA were isolated from every sample. The receptor was derived from a woman under 40 in good health. What was sequenced was blood. This chain joins TRBV19 and TRBJ2-1, with TRBD2 matching over 9 bases. CDR3 sequence (DNA): TGTGCCAGTCGGGGCGGGGGGGCTTCGGAGCAGTTCTTC. Protein product: CASRGGGASEQFF.